Each of the 8 T cell receptor beta chains below was sequenced from the same sample in a study of OX40 agonist ivuxolimab in advanced cancers. Produced via immunoSEQ multiplex PCR; TCRdb's table is partial and in-frame only. Of roughly 70,000 clones listed, 90% are singletons. Source: CD4+ or CD8+ T cells sorted from blood, taken in a trial of the OX40 agonist ivuxolimab. These receptors all stem from an adult with an advanced solid tumor such as melanoma, head and neck, liver or kidney cancer.

The CDR3 spells CASSLGQGDEQFF. The CDR3 nucleotides are TGTGCCAGTAGTTTGGGGCAGGGAGATGAGCAGTTCTTC. The chain has TRBV19 and TRBJ2-1, with D tentatively TRBD1 or TRBD2 (5 bases each). V lost 5 bases and J lost 8, with 13 bases in between. The CDR3 sequence is 13 residues long. Germline CDR1 is LNHDA and CDR2 is SQIVND (reference sequence).

The chain has TRBV5-1 and TRBJ2-7; 7 nucleotides align to TRBD2. The germline V gene encodes CDR1 SGHRS and CDR2 YFSETQ. Trimming at V came to 4 bases and at J to 4 bases, leaving 5 bases not matched to a gene. This CDR3 is built from 13 residues. In DNA form, the CDR3 reads TGCGCCAGCAGCGCGGCGGGGGTATACGAGCAGTACTTC. This translates into CASSAAGVYEQYF.

This clone was detected only once. V is TRBV6-1 and J is TRBJ2-7; TRBD1 matches at 10 bases. Germline V gene sequence: CDR1 MNHNS, CDR2 SASEGT. CDR3 size: 14 residues. V shed 8 bases and J 2 bases; nucleotides not matched to a gene: 6. CDR3 sequence reads: CASEFGQGAYEQYF. The DNA for the CDR3 is TGTGCCAGCGAATTCGGACAGGGGGCCTACGAGCAGTACTTC.

This chain connects TRBV6-5 to TRBJ2-1; D is unresolved. The CDR3 is 11 residues long. The ends were cut back, 11 bases at V and 4 bases at J, with 9 bases in the middle. Per the germline V gene, CDR1 is MNHEY and CDR2 is SVGAGI. The CDR3 spells CAAGVYNEQFF. CDR3 nucleotides: TGTGCCGCCGGCGTTTACAATGAGCAGTTCTTC.

This chain joins TRBV19 and TRBJ2-3, with D perhaps given as TRBD1 or TRBD2 (6 bases each). Trimming cost V 7 bases and J 10 bases, with 27 bases left between them. The CDR3 spans 16 residues. Per the germline V gene, CDR1 is LNHDA and CDR2 is SQIVND (reference sequence). CDR3 amino acids: CASKPGAGQGVVAQYF. CDR3 sequence (DNA): TGTGCCAGTAAACCTGGGGCGGGACAAGGGGTCGTGGCGCAGTATTTT.

V gene TRBV15 combines with J gene TRBJ2-1; D uncertain. The germline gives CDR1 LNHNV, CDR2 YYDKDF (reference sequence). The CDR3 runs 14 residues. V lost 1 base, J lost 8 bases, and 12 bases lay in between. The CDR3 nucleotides are TGTGCCACCAGCAGAGTAGATTCAGATCATGAGCAGTTCTTC. It translates to CATSRVDSDHEQFF.

This clone appeared a single time. V and J are TRBV11-3 and TRBJ2-7; D not resolved. The CDR3 length is 13 residues. The germline V gene encodes CDR1 SGHNT and CDR2 YENEEA. The V gene lost 5 bases and the J gene lost 6 bases, with 14 bases spanning the gap. The CDR3 here is CASSVDLPSEQYF. CDR3 sequence (DNA): TGTGCCAGCAGCGTTGACTTGCCGAGCGAGCAGTACTTC.

V gene TRBV5-1 combines with J gene TRBJ1-1; 8 bases align to TRBD1. Germline CDR1 is SGHRS and CDR2 is YFSETQ. V lost 4 bases and J lost 3; bases outside the gene matches: 8. CDR3 size: 15 residues. The CDR3 DNA reads TGCGCCAGCAGCCTCCTCGGGACAGGTGACACTGAAGCTTTCTTT. Translation gives CASSLLGTGDTEAFF.